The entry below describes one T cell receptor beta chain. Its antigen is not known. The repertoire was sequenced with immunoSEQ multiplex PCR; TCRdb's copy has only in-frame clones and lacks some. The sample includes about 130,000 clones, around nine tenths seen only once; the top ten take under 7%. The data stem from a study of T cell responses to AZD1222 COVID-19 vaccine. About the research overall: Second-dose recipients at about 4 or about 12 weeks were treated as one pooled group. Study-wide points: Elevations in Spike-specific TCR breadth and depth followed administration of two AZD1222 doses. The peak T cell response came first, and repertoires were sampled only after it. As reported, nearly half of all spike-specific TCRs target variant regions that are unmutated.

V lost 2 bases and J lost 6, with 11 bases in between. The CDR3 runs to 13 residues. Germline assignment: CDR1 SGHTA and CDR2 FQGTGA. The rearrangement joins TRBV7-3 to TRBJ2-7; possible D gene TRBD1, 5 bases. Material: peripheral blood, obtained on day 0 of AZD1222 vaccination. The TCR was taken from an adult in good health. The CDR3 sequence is CASSLSSGFEQYF. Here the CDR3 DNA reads TGTGCCAGCAGCTTATCTTCAGGGTTCGAGCAGTACTTC.